The source of this TCR beta chain is a study of T cell clonotyping in hematopoietic cell transplantation. Study summary: Cytoreduction preceded collection of pretransplant recipient samples. General study points: At the given depth, recipient repertoires were over 95% de novo clonotypes.

Using immunoSEQ multiplex PCR, the repertoire was profiled, and TCRdb retains in-frame clones only, with some absent. Here the sample spans some 9,300 clones, about nine tenths being singletons. This sample's time point: recipient sample about 28 days before transplant, after cytoreduction. Recipient blood drawn about 28 days pretransplant and days 30, 100, 180 after. The CDR3 contains 15 residues. This clone was detected a few times. The antigen remains undetermined. The material was peripheral blood mononuclear cells, obtained before stem cell transplant. The chain joins TRBV12-2 to TRBJ2-3; the table's D call, TRBD2, was not checked against the DNA. TRBV12-2 is a known pseudogene. This TCR was recovered from a woman in her forties or fifties with chronic myeloid leukemia. Some clones in this sample may be carry-over from other donors' samples. CDR3 coding DNA: TGTGCAAGTCGCTCACCTGGACTGTACACAGATACGCAGTATTTT. The encoded protein is CASRSPGLYTDTQYF.